This T cell receptor beta chain originates from a study of somatic mutations in cytotoxic T cells in rheumatoid arthritis. Profiled with immunoSEQ multiplex PCR; TCRdb holds only in-frame clones, not every one. The sample has about 14,000 clones; around 74% are singletons. Germline-derived CDR1 and CDR2 are MDHEN and SYDVKM. The CDR3 has 16 amino acids. V dropped 6 bases and J dropped 6 bases, with 22 bases sitting between them. The sequence was collected from an adult with rheumatoid arthritis. Sequencing input: CD8+ T cells sorted from blood. The rearrangement links TRBV28 to TRBJ2-3, with D possibly TRBD2 on 6 matching bases. The DNA for the CDR3 is TGTGCCAGCAGAGAGGGTGGGGGAGGTCGTCTGGATACGCAGTATTTT. Translation gives CASREGGGGRLDTQYF.